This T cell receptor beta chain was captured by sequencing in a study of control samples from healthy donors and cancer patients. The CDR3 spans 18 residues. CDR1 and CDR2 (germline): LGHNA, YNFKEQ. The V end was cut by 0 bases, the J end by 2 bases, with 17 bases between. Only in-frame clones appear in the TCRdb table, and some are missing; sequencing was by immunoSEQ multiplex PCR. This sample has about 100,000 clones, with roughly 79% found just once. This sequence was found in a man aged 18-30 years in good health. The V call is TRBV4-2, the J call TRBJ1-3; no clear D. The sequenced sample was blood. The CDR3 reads CASSQDPPGSFAGNTIYF. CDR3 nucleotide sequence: TGTGCCAGCAGCCAAGATCCCCCGGGCTCGTTTGCTGGAAACACCATATATTTT.